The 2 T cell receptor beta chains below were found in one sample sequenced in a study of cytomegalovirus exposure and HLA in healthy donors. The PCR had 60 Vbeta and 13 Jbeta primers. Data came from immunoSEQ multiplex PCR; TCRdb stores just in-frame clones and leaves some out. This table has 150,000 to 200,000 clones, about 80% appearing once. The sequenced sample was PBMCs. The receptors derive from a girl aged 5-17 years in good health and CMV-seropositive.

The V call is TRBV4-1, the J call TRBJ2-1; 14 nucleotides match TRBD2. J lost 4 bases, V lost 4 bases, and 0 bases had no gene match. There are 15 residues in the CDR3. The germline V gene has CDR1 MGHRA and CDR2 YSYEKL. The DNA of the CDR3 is TGCGCCAGCAGCCGACTAGCGGGAGGGTACAATGAGCAGTTCTTC. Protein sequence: CASSRLAGGYNEQFF.

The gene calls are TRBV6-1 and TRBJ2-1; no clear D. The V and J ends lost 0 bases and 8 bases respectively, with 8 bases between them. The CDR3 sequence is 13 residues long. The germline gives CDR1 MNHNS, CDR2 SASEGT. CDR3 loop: CASSEARGDEQFF. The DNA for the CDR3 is TGTGCCAGCAGTGAAGCTAGAGGCGATGAGCAGTTCTTC.